This T cell receptor beta chain came from a study of OX40 agonist ivuxolimab in advanced cancers. The protocol was immunoSEQ multiplex PCR, while the TCRdb copy is restricted to in-frame clones and leaves out a portion. The sample yields about 18,000 clones, more than 60% seen once. CDR1 and CDR2 from the germline V gene are SGHDT and YYEEEE. Trimming cost V 4 bases and J 10 bases; bases outside gene matches: 4. The CDR3 contains 13 residues. By frequency in the sample, this clone is medium-sized (0.01 to 0.1%). The material was CD4+ or CD8+ T cells sorted from blood, obtained in a trial of the OX40 agonist ivuxolimab. The chain is built from TRBV5-6 and TRBJ2-1; 11 bases match TRBD1. This sequence was found in an adult with an advanced solid tumor such as melanoma, head and neck, liver or kidney cancer. This chain's CDR3 is CASSAGQGVEQFF. CDR3 in DNA: TGTGCCAGCAGCGCGGGACAGGGGGTCGAGCAGTTCTTC.